This record concerns one TCR beta chain sequence. Its antigen is not identified. Measured with immunoSEQ multiplex PCR; TCRdb has only the in-frame clones, and not every one. Of approximately 94,000 clones listed, 92% are singletons. The data belong to a study of OX40 agonist ivuxolimab in advanced cancers. Study-level background: Allowance was made for prior anti-PD-1, anti-PD-L1 or anti-CTLA-4 therapy, and approximately 40% had some. Study-wide results and caveats: Researchers did not establish what antigens the expanded peripheral T cells target. More expanded clones were found, on average, in CD8+ than in CD4+ T cells.

Germline V gene lookup returns CDR1 MNHEY and CDR2 SVGAGI. V gave up 4 bases and J gave up 4 bases, with 8 bases separating them. The CDR3 runs 13 residues. The origin of this receptor is an adult with an advanced solid tumor such as melanoma, head and neck, liver or kidney cancer. The sequencing used CD4+ or CD8+ T cells sorted from blood, collected in a trial of the OX40 agonist ivuxolimab. The chain joins TRBV6-5 to TRBJ1-3; D gene uncertain. The chain's CDR3 is CASSSARGNTIYF. The CDR3 region has the DNA TGTGCCAGCAGTTCGGCTCGGGGAAACACCATATATTTT.